Sequencing of this TCR beta chain was carried out in a study of glioma-infiltrating T cells after dendritic cell vaccination. The CDR3 length is 17 residues. Trimming removed 1 base from V and 6 bases from J, with 19 bases in between. Germline lookup yields CDR1 SGHTA and CDR2 FQGNSA. General study results and limits: Complete blood and tumor specimen sets were limited to few patients.

The immunoSEQ assay amplified TCRB CDR3 from up to 2 ug DNA. Primers: 60 V beta forward and 13 J beta reverse. Assay used: immunoSEQ multiplex PCR; TCRdb lists only in-frame clones, some missing. The top ten clones hold 9.2% of a sample with some 70,000 clones, 75% to 90% of them seen once. Details on this clone: As yet, its antigen is unknown.

Sequenced material: blood, taken before dendritic cell vaccination. The TCR was taken from a human donor with glioblastoma. V and J are TRBV7-2 and TRBJ2-1; possibly TRBD2 for D (6 bases). CDR3 DNA: TGTGCCAGCAGCTTAGGGTCAGGTCCCGGAGGGAGCAATGAGCAGTTCTTC. Amino acid sequence: CASSLGSGPGGSNEQFF.